This T cell receptor (beta chain) emerged from a study of blood T cell repertoires in COVID-19. Only in-frame clones appear in the TCRdb table, and some are missing; sequencing was by immunoSEQ multiplex PCR. The table records 300,000 to 400,000 clones, approximately 90% of them present only once. This CDR3 has 14 amino acids. Germline V lookup: CDR1 LNHDA, CDR2 SQIVND (reference sequence). V was shortened by 4 bases and J by 6 bases, with 12 bases between the two germline ends. The receptor was derived from a woman aged 18-29 years who had recovered from COVID-19. The V gene is TRBV19, the J gene TRBJ2-2, with a weak D call TRBD2 (6 bases). Material: peripheral blood. This chain's CDR3 is CASSTRLVPGELFF. DNA of the CDR3: TGTGCCAGTAGTACCCGACTAGTACCCGGGGAGCTGTTTTTT.